This record concerns one T cell receptor beta chain sequence. TCRdb keeps only in-frame clones here, not all; method: immunoSEQ multiplex PCR. The profile shows some 200,000 clones, roughly 84% of them singletons. The data stem from a study of blood T cell repertoires in COVID-19. CDR3 length: 14 amino acids. The V gene end was trimmed by 2 bases and the J gene end by 7 bases; junction bases not matched to a gene: 4. Germline V gene sequence: CDR1 MNHNY, CDR2 SVGAGI (reference sequence). This TCR was recovered from a woman aged 55 to 70 with acute or convalescent COVID-19. The source material was peripheral blood. The chain combines TRBV6-6 with TRBJ1-1; 10 positions agree with TRBD1. The CDR3 spells CASSYGTGAGEAFF. CDR3 sequence (DNA): TGTGCCAGCAGTTACGGGACAGGGGCTGGTGAAGCTTTCTTT.